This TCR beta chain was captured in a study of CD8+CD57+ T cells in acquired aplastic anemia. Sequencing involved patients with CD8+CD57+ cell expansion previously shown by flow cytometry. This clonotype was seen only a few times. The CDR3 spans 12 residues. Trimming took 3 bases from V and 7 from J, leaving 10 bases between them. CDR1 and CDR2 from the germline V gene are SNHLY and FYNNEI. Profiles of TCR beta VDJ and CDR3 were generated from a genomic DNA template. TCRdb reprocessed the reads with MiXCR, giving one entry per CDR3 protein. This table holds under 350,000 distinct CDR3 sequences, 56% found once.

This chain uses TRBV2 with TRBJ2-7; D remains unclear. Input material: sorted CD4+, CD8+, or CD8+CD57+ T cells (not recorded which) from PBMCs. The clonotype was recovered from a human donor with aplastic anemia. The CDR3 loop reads CASSDDRREQYF. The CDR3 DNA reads TGTGCCAGCAGTGACGACCGCAGGGAGCAGTACTTC.